Presented here are 2 T cell receptor beta chains from one specimen sequenced in a study of blood T cell repertoires in COVID-19. This table comes from immunoSEQ multiplex PCR, and its TCRdb copy is limited to in-frame clones, with some not included. The table lists tens of thousands of clones, around nine tenths of them singletons. The material sequenced was peripheral blood. These receptors all come from a man between 60 and 75 years old with acute or convalescent COVID-19.

This chain joins TRBV20-1 and TRBJ2-7; tentatively, D is TRBD1 (5 bases). CDR3 length: 11 residues. Trimming removed 5 bases at V and 7 bases at J, with 12 bases between. Germline assignment: CDR1 DFQATT and CDR2 SNEGSKA (reference sequence). In DNA, the CDR3 is TGCAGTGCTCCCCAGGGTTTGGAGCAGTACTTC. As protein: CSAPQGLEQYF.

This sequence joins TRBV15 and TRBJ1-4; tentative D call: TRBD1 (6 bases). This CDR3 is 13 amino acids long. The V end was cut by 9 bases, the J end by 7 bases, with 15 bases between. Germline lookup yields CDR1 LNHNV and CDR2 YYDKDF (reference sequence). The CDR3 loop is CATLRGAGEKLFF. The DNA for the CDR3 is TGTGCCACTCTTCGGGGGGCGGGTGAAAAACTGTTTTTT.